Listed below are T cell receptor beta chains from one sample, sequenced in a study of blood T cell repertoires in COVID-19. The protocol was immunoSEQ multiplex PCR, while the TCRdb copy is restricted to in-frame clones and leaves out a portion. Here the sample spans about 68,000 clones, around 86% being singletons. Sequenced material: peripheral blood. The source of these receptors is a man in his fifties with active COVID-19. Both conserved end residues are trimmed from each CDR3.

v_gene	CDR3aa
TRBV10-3	AINGGQGYGYT
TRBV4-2	ASSHEGGTYGYT
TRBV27	ASSPPGRQETQY
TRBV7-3	ASSLTRTGDNEQF
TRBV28	ASSSFRGPVSGNTIY
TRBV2	ASSDHRGGGTEAF
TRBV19	ASSIGLGSGVTDTQY
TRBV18	ASSPRRGSYEQY
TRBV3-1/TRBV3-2	ASSQVNRAAKNIQY
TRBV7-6	ASSLGRGYNSPLH
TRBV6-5	ASRGRAGSMDEQY
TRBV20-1	SASTPRRGARGNQPQH
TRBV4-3	ASSQALALQETQY
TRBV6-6	ASSRGTGETAAQH
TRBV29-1	SVESTGGAVGYT
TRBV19	ASSVGTGGLFQPQH
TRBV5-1	ASSWTGGADGYT
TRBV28	ASSPNGRMRGEQY
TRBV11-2	ASSLDARDSYNSPLH
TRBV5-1	ASTKDILNSPLH
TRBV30	AWSGGQGSIQY
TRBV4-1	ASSLEGDSLKN
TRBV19	ASTNRGRGDTQY
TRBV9	ASSPGQGTYEQY
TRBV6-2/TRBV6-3	ASSYPGLAEETQY
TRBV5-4	ASRGGGAGTDTQY